The 22 T cell receptor beta chains in this list originate from one sample, sequenced in a study of shared clonotypes between healthy human individuals. Some clones are missing from TCRdb's copy, which holds only in-frame ones; the method was immunoSEQ multiplex PCR. The sample contains roughly 770,000 clones, about 96% of which appear only once. Naive CD8 cells lacked CD45RO and underwent positive selection for CCR7, leaving out terminally differentiated effector memory CD45RA+ cells. What was sequenced was naive CD8+ T cells sorted from blood. These receptors all come from a man aged 25 to 40 in good health.

This clone was found once. The V call is TRBV7-9, the J call TRBJ1-5; unclear D gene. Germline V gene sequence: CDR1 SEHNR, CDR2 FQNEAQ (reference sequence). The CDR3 is made up of 14 amino acids. Trimming took 7 bases from V and 2 from J, leaving 12 bases between them. CDR3 sequence (DNA): TGTGCCAGCACCAACGGCGCGGGCAATCAGCCCCAGCATTTT. Its translation is CASTNGAGNQPQHF.

CDR3 in amino acids: CASSPIAPTGNQPQHF. The CDR3 region has the DNA TGTGCCAGTAGTCCCATAGCCCCAACAGGGAATCAGCCCCAGCATTTT. The rearrangement uses TRBV19 and TRBJ1-5; D might be TRBD1 (6 bases). V lost 5 bases and J 4 bases, leaving 18 bases between the germline ends. The CDR3 contains 16 residues. The germline gives CDR1 LNHDA, CDR2 SQIVND (reference sequence).

The chain employs TRBV5-8 and TRBJ2-1; D could derive from TRBD1 or TRBD2 (5 bases each). This CDR3 spans 15 amino acids. The germline gives CDR1 SGHTS, CDR2 YDEGEE. The V and J ends lost 5 bases and 0 bases respectively, with 12 bases between them. The CDR3 DNA follows: TGTGCCAGCAGTCGAGGGGTAAGCTCCTACAATGAGCAGTTCTTC. This sequence encodes CASSRGVSSYNEQFF.

V and J are TRBV7-2 and TRBJ1-2; D is unclear. CDR1 is SGHTA and CDR2 is FQGNSA in the germline V gene. Trimming took 1 base from V and 8 from J, leaving 14 bases between them. This CDR3 region has 14 residues. Here the CDR3 DNA reads TGTGCCAGCAGCTTAGTGGTTGGGAATGGAGGCTACACCTTC. Translation gives CASSLVVGNGGYTF.

The chain links TRBV7-9 to TRBJ2-1; 11 nucleotides agree with TRBD2. Germline CDR1 is SEHNR and CDR2 is FQNEAQ (reference sequence). The V gene end was trimmed by 10 bases and the J gene end by 16 bases; junction bases not matched to a gene: 15. The length of the CDR3 is 13 residues. The CDR3 region is CATMGTSGALGFF. CDR3 DNA: TGTGCCACGATGGGGACTAGCGGAGCCCTGGGTTTCTTC.

This chain uses TRBV25-1 with TRBJ2-7; no definite D call. V was trimmed by 2 bases and J by 5 bases, leaving 7 bases between them. The CDR3 spans 12 residues. Germline V gene data show CDR1 as MGHDK and CDR2 as SYGVNS. CDR3 sequence reads: CASSEKLNEQYF. Written as DNA, the CDR3 is TGTGCCAGCAGTGAAAAACTAAACGAGCAGTACTTC.

This clone occurred once. The J gene is TRBJ1-1, the V gene TRBV28, with D hard to call. Germline CDR1 and CDR2: MDHEN and SYDVKM. The V and J ends lost 4 bases and 0 bases respectively, with 15 bases between them. This CDR3 is built from 16 residues. The CDR3 coding sequence is TGTGCCAGCAGTTCTAACACCTTGGGCATGAACACTGAAGCTTTCTTT. It translates to CASSSNTLGMNTEAFF.

About this clone itself: Other DNA sequences of this sample code for an identical CDR3. The genes are TRBV6-5 and TRBJ2-7; possibly TRBD1 for D (5 bases). Germline lookup yields CDR1 MNHEY and CDR2 SVGAGI. The CDR3 runs to 14 residues. V was cut by 0 bases and J by 1 base, with 7 bases left in between. The CDR3 DNA follows: TGTGCCAGCAGTTACTCAGGACAATCCTACGAGCAGTACTTC. It encodes CASSYSGQSYEQYF.

The rearrangement uses TRBV20-1 and TRBJ2-7; D is perhaps TRBD2 (6 bases). This CDR3 spans 11 amino acids. Germline V gene sequence: CDR1 DFQATT, CDR2 SNEGSKA (reference sequence). Deletions cut 6 bases from V and 3 bases from J, with 9 bases between. The CDR3 DNA reads as TGCAGTGCGAAGGACTACTACGAGCAGTACTTC. Amino acid sequence: CSAKDYYEQYF.

This chain connects TRBV7-9 to TRBJ2-1; possible D gene TRBD2, 6 bases. The CDR3 covers 13 residues. Germline V gene data show CDR1 as SEHNR and CDR2 as FQNEAQ (reference sequence). V dropped 5 bases and J dropped 7 bases, with 12 bases sitting between them. The CDR3 bases are TGTGCCAGCAGCCCCCGGGACTTTAATGAGCAGTTCTTC. This gives the protein CASSPRDFNEQFF.

The chain links TRBV14 to TRBJ2-7, with TRBD1 matching 7 bases. J gave up 0 bases and V 4 bases, and 6 bases lay outside the gene matches. The CDR3 runs to 15 residues. Germline CDR1 reads SGHDN; CDR2 reads FVKESK. The CDR3 region is CASSPRRDSSYEQYF. DNA for the CDR3: TGTGCCAGCAGCCCTAGACGGGACAGCTCCTACGAGCAGTACTTC.

The rearrangement uses TRBV7-9 and TRBJ2-5, with 10 bases aligning to TRBD1. The CDR3 is made up of 18 amino acids. Germline CDR1 reads SEHNR; CDR2 reads FQNEAQ (reference sequence). Trimming at V came to 4 bases and at J to 5 bases, leaving 16 bases not matched to a gene. In nucleotides, the CDR3 is TGTGCCAGCAGCTCTCCGAGGAGCGACAGGGGGCAGGGGGAGACCCAGTACTTC. Translation: CASSSPRSDRGQGETQYF.

The chain has TRBV19 and TRBJ2-1, with 12 bases identical to TRBD2. Germline lookup yields CDR1 LNHDA and CDR2 SQIVND (reference sequence). This CDR3 contains 13 residues. V dropped 10 bases and J dropped 8; count of bases not matched to a gene: 6. CDR3 sequence (DNA): TGTGCCACCCTCGGACTAGCGGGATATGAGCAGTTCTTC. Translated, it gives CATLGLAGYEQFF.

The rearrangement links TRBV30 to TRBJ2-5, with D perhaps assigned TRBD1 or TRBD2 (5 bases each). Germline V CDR1 and CDR2: GTSNPN, SVGIG (reference sequence). With 0 bases removed from V and 5 bases from J, the gap between germline ends came to 22 bases. CDR3 length: 17 amino acids. The CDR3 region is CAWSVISGTYRLETQYF. CDR3 DNA: TGTGCCTGGAGTGTAATCTCGGGAACATACAGGCTCGAGACCCAGTACTTC.

This rearrangement joins TRBV7-9 to TRBJ2-7; TRBD2 matches 7 bases. The germline V gene encodes CDR1 SEHNR and CDR2 FQNEAQ (reference sequence). Unmatched junction bases numbered 6, after V lost 0 bases and J lost 1 base. The CDR3 is made up of 16 amino acids. CDR3: CASSLAGGPLSYEQYF. In nucleotides, the CDR3 is TGTGCCAGCAGCTTAGCGGGAGGGCCTCTATCCTACGAGCAGTACTTC.

The V call is TRBV29-1, the J call TRBJ2-3, with D perhaps given as TRBD1 or TRBD2 (5 bases each). The germline CDR1 and CDR2 sequences are SQVTM and ANQGSEA. The CDR3 totals 16 residues. The V end lost 4 bases, the J end lost 2 bases, and 19 bases lay between the germline ends. The CDR3: CSVGGGAAVLTDTQYF. The CDR3 nucleotides are TGCAGCGTTGGGGGCGGAGCAGCGGTTCTCACAGATACGCAGTATTTT.

In this sample, this clone turned up once. V and J are TRBV28 and TRBJ2-2; TRBD1 or TRBD2 may be the D gene (5 bases each). CDR3 length: 15 residues. Germline V CDR1 and CDR2: MDHEN, SYDVKM. The V gene lost 8 bases and the J gene lost 1 base, with 14 bases spanning the gap. CDR3 region: CASQSGPQNTGELFF. The DNA for the CDR3 is TGTGCCAGCCAATCGGGACCACAGAACACCGGGGAGCTGTTTTTT.

The chain has TRBV5-1 and TRBJ2-1; TRBD2 aligns across 8 bases. J was trimmed by 4 bases and V by 2 bases; bases with no gene match: 2. There are 14 residues in the CDR3. Germline CDR1 reads SGHRS; CDR2 reads YFSETQ. The CDR3 reads CASSFEREYNEQFF. For the CDR3, the DNA is TGCGCCAGCAGCTTCGAGCGGGAGTACAATGAGCAGTTCTTC.

The chain recombines TRBV4-1 with TRBJ2-7; D is unresolved. The length of the CDR3 is 15 residues. V lost 0 bases to trimming and J lost 2 bases, with 11 bases between them. Per germline, CDR1 MGHRA and CDR2 YSYEKL. CDR3 sequence: CASSQDSTEPYEQYF. The CDR3, as DNA: TGCGCCAGCAGCCAAGATAGCACAGAACCCTACGAGCAGTACTTC.

The chain is built from TRBV5-1 and TRBJ2-1; 14 positions agree with TRBD2. The CDR3 runs 16 residues. Per germline, CDR1 SGHRS and CDR2 YFSETQ. After removal of 2 bases from V and 7 bases from J, the junction contained 5 bases not matched to a gene. Written as DNA, the CDR3 is TGCGCCAGCAGCTTCAGACTAGCGGGAGGGCATAATGAGCAGTTCTTC. This codes for CASSFRLAGGHNEQFF.

This rearrangement joins TRBV7-8 to TRBJ1-2; tentative D call: TRBD1 (5 bases). CDR3 size: 14 residues. V lost 5 bases, J lost 8 bases, and 18 bases lay in between. Germline V CDR1 and CDR2: SGHVS, FQNEAQ. The CDR3 loop reads CASSTPGTSEGYTF. CDR3 DNA sequence: TGTGCCAGCAGCACCCCCGGGACGTCAGAGGGCTACACCTTC.

The chain uses TRBV11-2 and TRBJ2-7; D might be TRBD2 (6 bases). Germline V CDR1 and CDR2: SGHAT, FQNNGV. The CDR3 length is 18 residues. The V and J ends lost 1 base and 2 bases respectively, with 21 bases between them. CDR3 DNA: TGTGCCAGCAGCTTAGTTAAGGTGTCGCGAGGACTAACCTACGAGCAGTACTTC. It encodes CASSLVKVSRGLTYEQYF.